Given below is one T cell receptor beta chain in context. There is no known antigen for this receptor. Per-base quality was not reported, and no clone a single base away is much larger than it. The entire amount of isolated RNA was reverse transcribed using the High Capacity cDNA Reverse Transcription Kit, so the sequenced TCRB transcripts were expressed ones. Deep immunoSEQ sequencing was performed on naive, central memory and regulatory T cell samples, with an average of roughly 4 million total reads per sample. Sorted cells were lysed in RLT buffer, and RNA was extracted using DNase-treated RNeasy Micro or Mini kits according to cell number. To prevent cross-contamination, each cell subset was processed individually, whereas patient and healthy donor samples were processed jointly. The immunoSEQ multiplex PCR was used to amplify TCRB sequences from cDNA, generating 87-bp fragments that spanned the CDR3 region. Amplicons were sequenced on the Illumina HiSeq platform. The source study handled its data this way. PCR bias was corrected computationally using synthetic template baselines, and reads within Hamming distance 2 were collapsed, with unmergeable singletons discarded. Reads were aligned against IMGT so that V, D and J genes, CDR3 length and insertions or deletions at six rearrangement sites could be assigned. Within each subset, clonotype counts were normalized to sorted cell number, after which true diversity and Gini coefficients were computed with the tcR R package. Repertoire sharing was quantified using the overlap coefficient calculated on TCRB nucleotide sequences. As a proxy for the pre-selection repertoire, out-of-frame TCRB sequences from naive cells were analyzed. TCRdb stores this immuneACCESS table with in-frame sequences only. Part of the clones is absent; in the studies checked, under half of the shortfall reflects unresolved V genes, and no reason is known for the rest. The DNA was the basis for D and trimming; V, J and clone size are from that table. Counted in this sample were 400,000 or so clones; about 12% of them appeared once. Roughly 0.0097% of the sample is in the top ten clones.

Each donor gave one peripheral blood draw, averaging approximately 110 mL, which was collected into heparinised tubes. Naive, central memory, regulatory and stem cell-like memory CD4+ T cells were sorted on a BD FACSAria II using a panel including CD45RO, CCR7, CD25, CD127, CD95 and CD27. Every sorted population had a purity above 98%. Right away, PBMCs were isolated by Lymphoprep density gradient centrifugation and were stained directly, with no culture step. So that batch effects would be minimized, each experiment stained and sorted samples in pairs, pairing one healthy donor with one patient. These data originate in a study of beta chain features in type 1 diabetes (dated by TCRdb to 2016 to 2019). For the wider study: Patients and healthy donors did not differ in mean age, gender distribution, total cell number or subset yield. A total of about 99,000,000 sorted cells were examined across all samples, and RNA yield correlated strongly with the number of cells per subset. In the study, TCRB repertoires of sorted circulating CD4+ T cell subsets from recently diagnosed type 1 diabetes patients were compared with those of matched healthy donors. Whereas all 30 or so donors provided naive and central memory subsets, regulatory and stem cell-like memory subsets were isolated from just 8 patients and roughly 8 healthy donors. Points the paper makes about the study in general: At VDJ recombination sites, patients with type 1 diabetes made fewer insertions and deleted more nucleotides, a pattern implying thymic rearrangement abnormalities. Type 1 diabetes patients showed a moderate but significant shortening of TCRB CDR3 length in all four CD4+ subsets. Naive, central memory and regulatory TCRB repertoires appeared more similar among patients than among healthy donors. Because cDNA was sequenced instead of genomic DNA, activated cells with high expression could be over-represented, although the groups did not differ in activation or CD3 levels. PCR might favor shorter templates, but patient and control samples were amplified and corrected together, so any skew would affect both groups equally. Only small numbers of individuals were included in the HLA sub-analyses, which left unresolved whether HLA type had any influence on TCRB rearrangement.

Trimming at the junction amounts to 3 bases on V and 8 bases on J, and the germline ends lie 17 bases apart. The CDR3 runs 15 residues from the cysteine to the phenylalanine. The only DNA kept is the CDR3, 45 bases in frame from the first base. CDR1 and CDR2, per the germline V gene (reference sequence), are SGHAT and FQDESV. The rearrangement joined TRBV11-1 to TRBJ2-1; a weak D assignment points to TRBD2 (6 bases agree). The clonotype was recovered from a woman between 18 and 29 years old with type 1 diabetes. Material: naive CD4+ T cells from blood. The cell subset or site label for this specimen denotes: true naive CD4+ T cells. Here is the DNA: TGTGCCAGCAGCTTCCGACTAGGTGCTTCCTATGAGCAGTTCTTC. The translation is CASSFRLGASYEQFF.